The 15 T cell receptor beta chains below all came from one sample that was sequenced in a study of control samples from healthy donors and cancer patients. Repertoires were generated with immunoSEQ multiplex PCR, while TCRdb's copy carries only in-frame clones and drops some. The sample has tens of thousands of clones, around 87% seen once. Specimen: blood. These TCRs come from a man aged 45-65 years in good health.

CDR3 nucleotides: TGTGCCAGCAGTCTAGGGAACACCGGGGAGCTGTTTTTT. It is translated as CASSLGNTGELFF. The rearrangement links TRBV2 to TRBJ2-2; no clear D. Germline CDR1 reads SNHLY; CDR2 reads FYNNEI. This CDR3 contains 13 residues. Trimming removed 5 bases at V and 1 base at J, with 5 bases between.

The chain is built from TRBV7-6 and TRBJ2-3, with 10 bases identical to TRBD2. The CDR3 length is 17 residues. Germline loops: CDR1 SGHVS, CDR2 FNYEAQ. The ends lost 1 base at V and 0 bases at J; junction bases unmatched: 4. For the CDR3, the DNA is TGTGCCAGCAGCTTAGATCTAGCGGGGGATAGCACAGATACGCAGTATTTT. Its protein is CASSLDLAGDSTDTQYF.

The chain couples TRBV5-4 to TRBJ1-3; 7 bases align to TRBD1. Losses at the gene ends were 5 bases for V and 7 bases for J; bases not matched to a gene: 9. The CDR3 length is 14 residues. CDR1 is SGHNT and CDR2 is YYREEE in the germline V gene (reference sequence). The DNA for the CDR3 is TGTGCCAGCAGTCACCGACAGGGACGGAACACCATATATTTT. Encoded protein: CASSHRQGRNTIYF.

This sequence joins TRBV5-6 and TRBJ1-2; the D is unclear. CDR1 and CDR2 from the germline V gene are SGHDT and YYEEEE. The CDR3 covers 13 residues. V lost 0 bases and J 8 bases, leaving 11 bases between the germline ends. CDR3 coding DNA: TGTGCCAGCAGCTTGGGCCCCAACGGGGGCTACACCTTC. It yields the protein CASSLGPNGGYTF. The full variable domain, completed using reference TRBV5-6 and TRBJ1-2, is DAGVTQSPTHLIKTRGQQVTLRCSPKSGHDTVSWYQQALGQGPQFIFQYYEEEERQRGNFPDRFSGHQFPNYSSELNVNALLLGDSALYLCASSLGPNGGYTFGSGTRLTVV.

The chain is built from TRBV7-3 and TRBJ2-2; TRBD1 matches at 7 bases. Unmatched junction bases numbered 3, after V lost 6 bases and J lost 2 bases. The CDR3 contains 14 residues. Germline V lookup: CDR1 SGHTA, CDR2 FQGTGA. CDR3 sequence (DNA): TGTGCCAGCAGAAGACAGGGCAACACCGGGGAGCTGTTTTTT. Translating it yields CASRRQGNTGELFF.

V gene TRBV6-6 combines with J gene TRBJ2-3; D not certain. V lost 2 bases, J lost 4 bases, and 4 bases lay in between. Per the germline V gene, CDR1 is MNHNY and CDR2 is SVGAGI (reference sequence). The CDR3 consists of 12 residues. This chain's CDR3 is CASSYGPDTQYF. The CDR3 DNA follows: TGTGCCAGCAGTTACGGGCCAGATACGCAGTATTTT.

The chain couples TRBV19 to TRBJ1-1, with 8 bases lining up with TRBD1. CDR3 length: 14 amino acids. CDR1 is LNHDA and CDR2 is SQIVND in the germline V gene (reference sequence). With V trimmed by 6 bases and J by 5 bases, 8 bases remained unmatched. Here the CDR3 DNA reads TGTGCCAGTAGCACCCAGGGGGCGCTGACTGAAGCTTTCTTT. This codes for CASSTQGALTEAFF.

The rearrangement links TRBV13 to TRBJ2-5; 7 nucleotides align to TRBD2. The CDR3 is made up of 15 amino acids. Germline CDR1 and CDR2: PRHDT and FYEKMQ (reference sequence). The junction had 5 bases not matched to a gene; V was cut back by 3 bases and J by 1 base. The CDR3 is CASSFGGRFQETQYF. The CDR3 DNA is TGTGCCAGCAGCTTCGGCGGGAGATTCCAAGAGACCCAGTACTTC.

The V and J genes are TRBV11-1 and TRBJ2-3; 8 bases map to TRBD2. The CDR3 spans 16 residues. V shed 5 bases and J 3 bases; nucleotides not matched to a gene: 10. Germline values: CDR1 SGHAT, CDR2 FQDESV (reference sequence). CDR3 nucleotides: TGTGCCAGCAGCCATCGCGCGGGGGGAGGTACAGATACGCAGTATTTT. Protein sequence: CASSHRAGGGTDTQYF.

The chain links TRBV4-2 to TRBJ2-4; D may correspond to TRBD1 or TRBD2 (5 bases each). V lost 1 base, J lost 6 bases, and 10 bases lay in between. CDR1 LGHNA and CDR2 YNFKEQ come from the germline V gene. This CDR3 region has 14 residues. The DNA for the CDR3 is TGTGCCAGCAGCCAAGTTGGGGGAAGAAACATTCAGTACTTC. Protein product: CASSQVGGRNIQYF.

As concerns this clone: In the same sample, other DNA sequences code for this CDR3. The chain recombines TRBV6-5 with TRBJ1-1, with D uncertain. V lost 0 bases to trimming and J lost 7 bases, with 6 bases between them. The length of the CDR3 is 12 residues. Germline V CDR1 and CDR2: MNHEY, SVGAGI. CDR3 coding DNA: TGTGCCAGCAGTTACTCAGGGCGTGAAGCTTTCTTT. Translation: CASSYSGREAFF.

The chain is built from TRBV7-2 and TRBJ1-1, with 7 bases that match TRBD1. V was clipped by 3 bases and J by 0 bases; unmatched bases: 7. This CDR3 spans 16 amino acids. Germline CDR1 is SGHTA and CDR2 is FQGNSA. DNA for the CDR3: TGTGCCAGCAGCTTCTTCCCGGGACAGATGAACACTGAAGCTTTCTTT. As protein: CASSFFPGQMNTEAFF. Full variable domain (outside the CDR3, taken from reference TRBV7-2 and TRBJ1-1): GAGVSQSPSNKVTEKGKDVELRCDPISGHTALYWYRQSLGQGLEFLIYFQGNSAPDKSGLPSDRFSAERTGGSVSTLTIQRTQQEDSAVYLCASSFFPGQMNTEAFFGQGTRLTVV.

The rearrangement joins TRBV18 to TRBJ1-2; D gene unclear. CDR3 length: 13 residues. Germline CDR1 reads KGHSH; CDR2 reads LQKENI. V was pared by 2 bases and J by 2 bases, with 6 bases between. The DNA of the CDR3 is TGTGCCAGCTCACCAGATAAAAACTATGGCTACACCTTC. The encoded protein is CASSPDKNYGYTF.

J is TRBJ2-7 and V is TRBV6-5; possible D gene TRBD2, 7 bases. V lost 10 bases and J 2 bases, leaving 18 bases between the germline ends. The length of the CDR3 is 14 residues. Looked up from germline, CDR1 is MNHEY and CDR2 is SVGAGI. The CDR3 nucleotides are TGTGCCACCCAGTCGCCGGGGGGCACCTACGAGCAGTACGTC. Its translation is CATQSPGGTYEQYV.

The J gene is TRBJ2-3, the V gene TRBV6-2 or TRBV6-3; 7 bases line up with TRBD2. The germline V gene encodes CDR1 MNHEY and CDR2 SVGEGT. This CDR3 spans 15 amino acids. V trimming: 2 bases; J trimming: 5 bases; junction bases outside the gene matches: 7. DNA of the CDR3: TGTGCCAGCAGTTACGGACGGGAGGACGTAGATACGCAGTATTTT. Its protein is CASSYGREDVDTQYF.